A single sample gave rise to the 10 T cell receptor beta chains below, sequenced in a study of T cell changes during pregnancy in multiple sclerosis. Assay used: immunoSEQ multiplex PCR; TCRdb lists only in-frame clones, some missing. The table lists tens of thousands of clones, around nine tenths of them singletons. This material consisted of peripheral blood, taken in the third trimester of pregnancy. These receptors all stem from a female donor with multiple sclerosis, enrolled in a pregnancy study.

V gene TRBV19 combines with J gene TRBJ2-2; TRBD1 agrees at 7 bases. Trimming took 7 bases from V and 1 from J; bases not matched to a gene: 3. The V gene's germline CDR1 is LNHDA and CDR2 SQIVND (reference sequence). CDR3 length: 14 residues. This chain's CDR3 is CASMRTGNTGELFF. The DNA for the CDR3 is TGTGCCAGTATGCGGACAGGGAACACCGGGGAGCTGTTTTTT.

The genes are TRBV6-5 and TRBJ1-3; D is ambiguous. The V gene's germline CDR1 is MNHEY and CDR2 SVGAGI. CDR3 length: 15 amino acids. The V gene lost 5 bases and the J gene lost 0 bases, with 11 bases spanning the gap. CDR3 DNA sequence: TGTGCCAGCAGTCGTCAGGCCATCTCTGGAAACACCATATATTTT. It yields the protein CASSRQAISGNTIYF.

This clone was seen only once. The rearrangement links TRBV5-1 to TRBJ2-7; TRBD2 is a possible D gene (5 bases). V was clipped by 1 base and J by 4 bases, with 12 bases between them. CDR1 and CDR2 (germline): SGHRS, YFSETQ. The CDR3 consists of 14 residues. This CDR3 reads CASSLTGRGYEQYF. As DNA, the CDR3 is TGCGCCAGCAGCTTGACTGGACGAGGGTACGAGCAGTACTTC.

The chain couples TRBV7-9 to TRBJ2-7, with 9 bases matching TRBD2. V gave up 5 bases and J gave up 0 bases; unmatched junction bases: 5. Germline CDR1 SEHNR, CDR2 FQNEAQ (reference sequence). The CDR3 spans 15 residues. The CDR3 sequence is CASSEVSGSSYEQYF. CDR3 DNA sequence: TGTGCCAGCAGCGAAGTTAGCGGGAGCTCCTACGAGCAGTACTTC.

The chain has TRBV5-1 and TRBJ2-5; TRBD2 matches 14 bases. Germline CDR1 reads SGHRS; CDR2 reads YFSETQ. The CDR3 has 16 amino acids. Trimming took 5 bases from V and 7 from J; bases not matched to a gene: 10. The CDR3 protein is CASSFPAGLAGVTQYF. The CDR3 DNA sequence: TGCGCCAGCAGTTTTCCCGCGGGACTAGCGGGAGTGACCCAGTACTTC.

The chain is built from TRBV4-3 and TRBJ2-5; no firm D call. The J call may be incorrect, as the DNA end agrees better with TRBJ2-7. CDR3 length equals 14 residues. Germline V CDR1 and CDR2: LGHNA, YSLEER. CDR3 nucleotides: TGCGCCAGCAGCCAAGACCCGAGCTCCTACGAGCAGTACTTC. Translated: CASSQDPSSYEQYF.

The CDR3 loop is CASSLVNNEQFF. The CDR3, as DNA: TGCGCCAGCAGCTTGGTCAACAATGAGCAGTTCTTC. The chain couples TRBV5-1 to TRBJ2-1, with unresolved D. V was pared by 0 bases and J by 5 bases, with 3 bases between. The CDR3 runs to 12 residues. The germline V gene encodes CDR1 SGHRS and CDR2 YFSETQ.

The CDR3: CASSALAGNKRYNEQFF. CDR3 coding DNA: TGTGCCAGCAGTGCCCTAGCGGGGAATAAGAGATACAATGAGCAGTTCTTC. The chain carries TRBV25-1 and TRBJ2-1; 9 bases align to TRBD2. V lost 4 bases to trimming and J lost 4 bases; unmatched junction nucleotides: 11. Germline loops: CDR1 MGHDK, CDR2 SYGVNS. This CDR3 is 17 amino acids long.

The chain carries TRBV7-9 and TRBJ1-2; D possibly corresponds to TRBD1 (6 bases). Looked up from germline, CDR1 is SEHNR and CDR2 is FQNEAQ (reference sequence). Trimming cost V 1 base and J 4 bases, with 13 bases left between them. The CDR3 is 15 amino acids. Here the CDR3 reads CASSLVGGTRYGYTF. The CDR3 bases are TGTGCCAGCAGCTTAGTGGGGGGGACACGCTATGGCTACACCTTC.

The genes are TRBV7-2 and TRBJ1-1; D perhaps matches TRBD1 (5 bases). Germline CDR1 and CDR2: SGHTA and FQGNSA. CDR3 length: 15 residues. Trimming left V 3 bases short and J 0 bases short, with 11 bases between. This CDR3 is CASSLAQVMNTEAFF. The CDR3 bases are TGTGCCAGCAGCTTGGCACAGGTCATGAACACTGAAGCTTTCTTT.